These 32 T cell receptor beta chains originate from one sample sequenced in a study of T cells in Graves' hyperthyroidism and ophthalmopathy. Amplification targeted TCR beta CDR3 regions from RNA transcripts. HTBI primers drove first-round RT-PCR of the TCR CDR3. One entry per CDR3 protein results from TCRdb running MiXCR on the multiplex PCR reads. The sample lists more than 300,000 distinct CDR3 sequences; 13% were seen once. The specimen sequenced was blood. These TCRs come from a woman under 30 with Graves' hyperthyroidism.

This clonotype was recorded a few times. The V call is TRBV12-3 or TRBV12-4, the J call TRBJ1-2, with a possible D match to TRBD1 (5 bases). CDR3 size: 14 residues. Trimming removed 6 bases at V and 7 bases at J, with 18 bases between. The CDR3: CASRGRSPIPGYTF. CDR3 bases: TGTGCCAGCAGGGGGCGGTCACCGATACCTGGCTACACCTTC.

In this sample, this clonotype turned up many times. The J gene is TRBJ2-5, the V gene TRBV2, with D perhaps matching TRBD1 (5 bases). Per the germline V gene, CDR1 is SNHLY and CDR2 is FYNNEI. This CDR3 has 15 amino acids. Trimming stripped 1 base from V and 2 bases from J, with 11 bases between. The CDR3 sequence: CASSEVGRAQETQYF. Here the CDR3 DNA reads TGTGCCAGCAGTGAAGTCGGCAGGGCTCAAGAGACCCAGTACTTC.

This clonotype was seen repeatedly, ten times or more. The chain uses TRBV6-5 and TRBJ2-5; D might be TRBD2 (5 bases). Germline values: CDR1 MNHEY, CDR2 SVGAGI. There are 16 residues in the CDR3. The V end was cut by 2 bases, the J end by 5 bases, with 18 bases between. CDR3 DNA sequence: TGTGCCAGCAGTTACATTAGGAGCAAAGAGCGGGAGACCCAGTACTTC. Translation: CASSYIRSKERETQYF.

This clonotype was found many times. This chain joins TRBV29-1 and TRBJ2-1; tentatively, D is TRBD2 (5 bases). V was trimmed by 4 bases and J by 7 bases, leaving 11 bases between them. There are 12 residues in the CDR3. Germline CDR1 reads SQVTM; CDR2 reads ANQGSEA. The CDR3 sequence is CSVAPSQNEQFF. The DNA of the CDR3 is TGCAGCGTTGCCCCTAGCCAGAATGAGCAGTTCTTC.

The rearrangement joins TRBV4-2 to TRBJ2-2; 9 bases align to TRBD2. V dropped 1 base and J dropped 1; count of bases not matched to a gene: 7. The CDR3 is made up of 18 amino acids. In germline, CDR1 is LGHNA, CDR2 YNFKEQ. This CDR3 is CASSQGVAGALNTGELFF. Here the CDR3 DNA reads TGTGCCAGCAGCCAAGGGGTAGCGGGAGCTCTGAACACCGGGGAGCTGTTTTTT.

This clonotype has at least ten counts. The rearrangement joins TRBV2 to TRBJ2-5; D gene ambiguous. Trimming removed 6 bases at V and 6 bases at J, with 26 bases between. Germline V gene lookup returns CDR1 SNHLY and CDR2 FYNNEI. The CDR3 runs 17 residues. CDR3 amino acids: CASSHPPAANYFQTQYF. The CDR3 DNA is TGTGCCAGCAGCCACCCCCCGGCGGCAAACTACTTCCAGACCCAGTACTTC.

This clonotype was detected ten times or more. The genes are TRBV5-1 and TRBJ2-7; 10 nucleotides match TRBD1. V shed 4 bases and J 7 bases; nucleotides not matched to a gene: 8. Germline V CDR1 and CDR2: SGHRS, YFSETQ. The length of the CDR3 is 14 residues. The CDR3 here is CASSLGTGDREQYF. CDR3 DNA sequence: TGCGCCAGCAGCCTCGGGACAGGGGACAGGGAGCAGTACTTC. Drawing the rest from reference TRBV5-1 and TRBJ2-7, the complete variable domain is KAGVTQTPRYLIKTRGQQVTLSCSPISGHRSVSWYQQTPGQGLQFLFEYFSETQRNKGNFPGRFSGRQFSNSRSEMNVSTLELGDSALYLCASSLGTGDREQYFGPGTRLTVT.

The V gene is TRBV5-8, the J gene TRBJ1-4; D gene uncertain. The CDR3 length is 16 residues. With 0 bases removed from V and 8 bases from J, the gap between germline ends came to 17 bases. Germline CDR1 is SGHTS and CDR2 is YDEGEE. As DNA, the CDR3 is TGTGCCAGCAGCTTGGTGACAACGGGTCTTTGGGAAAAACTGTTTTTT. It codes for CASSLVTTGLWEKLFF.

This chain links TRBV15 with TRBJ2-2, with TRBD1 matching over 9 bases. This CDR3 spans 15 amino acids. From germline, CDR1 is LNHNV and CDR2 YYDKDF (reference sequence). Trimming at V came to 7 bases and at J to 4 bases, leaving 7 bases not matched to a gene. CDR3 region: CATIQDRGGTGELFF. In DNA, the CDR3 is TGTGCCACCATCCAGGACAGGGGAGGCACCGGGGAGCTGTTTTTT.

The table lists this clonotype with many counts. This CDR3 is CATSDRTVQETQYF. In DNA form, the CDR3 reads TGTGCCACCAGTGATCGGACTGTCCAAGAGACCCAGTACTTC. This rearrangement joins TRBV24-1 to TRBJ2-5, with D possibly being TRBD2 (5 bases). This CDR3 region has 14 residues. Germline assignment: CDR1 KGHDR and CDR2 SFDVKD. Trimming removed 3 bases from V and 1 base from J, with 8 bases in between.

This clonotype has a count of ten or more. This sequence joins TRBV7-3 and TRBJ1-3; 8 positions match TRBD1. The CDR3 runs to 15 residues. CDR1 SGHTA and CDR2 FQGTGA come from the germline V gene. J gave up 2 bases and V 4 bases, and 4 bases lay outside the gene matches. The CDR3 sequence: CASSSGQGPGNTIYF. The CDR3 DNA reads TGTGCCAGCAGCTCCGGACAGGGCCCTGGAAACACCATATATTTT.

Remarks on this clonotype: Its ends do not fully match the called genes, so a read error is possible. V gene TRBV24-1 combines with J gene TRBJ2-3; D gene ambiguous. CDR1 and CDR2 from the germline V gene are KGHDR and SFDVKD. The length of the CDR3 is 13 residues. This CDR3 reads CTTSDSPTDTQYF. As DNA, the CDR3 is TGTACCACCAGTGATTCGCCTACAGATACGCAGTATTTT.

This clonotype was observed many times. The chain uses TRBV20-1 and TRBJ2-4; 9 bases match TRBD1. Germline V lookup: CDR1 DFQATT, CDR2 SNEGSKA (reference sequence). This CDR3 region has 11 residues. V trimming: 7 bases; J trimming: 7 bases; junction bases outside the gene matches: 2. The CDR3 nucleotides read TGCAGTGACAGGGGGCTGAACATTCAGTACTTC. Translating gives CSDRGLNIQYF.

The chain combines TRBV20-1 with TRBJ2-3; 15 bases are a match to TRBD2. J was trimmed by 7 bases and V by 6 bases; bases with no gene match: 11. The V gene's germline CDR1 is DFQATT and CDR2 SNEGSKA (reference sequence). The CDR3 loop spans 16 amino acids. CDR3 DNA sequence: TGCAGTGCCAATGGGGGGACTAGCGGGGGGCCGAATACGCAGTATTTT. Translation: CSANGGTSGGPNTQYF.

This clonotype was seen repeatedly, ten times or more. V is TRBV2 and J is TRBJ2-1, with D possibly TRBD2 on 6 matching bases. The length of the CDR3 is 16 residues. Deletions cut 5 bases from V and 4 bases from J, with 18 bases between. CDR1 SNHLY and CDR2 FYNNEI come from the germline V gene. This CDR3 reads CASSTPGTSYYNEQFF. The CDR3 DNA reads as TGTGCCAGCAGTACACCCGGGACTTCCTATTACAATGAGCAGTTCTTC.

This chain connects TRBV9 to TRBJ1-1, with 7 bases fitting TRBD1. Germline V gives CDR1 SGDLS, CDR2 YYNGEE. With 0 bases clipped from V and 8 bases from J, the junction kept 7 bases outside the gene matches. This CDR3 contains 14 residues. CDR3 bases: TGTGCCAGCAGCGTAGGACAGGGCCTGGGGGAAGCTTTCTTT. Translating gives CASSVGQGLGEAFF.

This clonotype was recorded many times. V is TRBV7-9 and J is TRBJ2-5; D remains unclear. The CDR3 has 15 residues. The germline V gene has CDR1 SEHNR and CDR2 FQNEAQ (reference sequence). V was cut by 1 base and J by 1 base, with 10 bases left in between. CDR3 DNA sequence: TGTGCCAGCAGCTTAGGTTCCAGACCCCAAGAGACCCAGTACTTC. This translates into CASSLGSRPQETQYF.

Remarks on this clonotype: This clone may be a read error of a much larger clone one base away. The rearrangement uses TRBV7-9 and TRBJ2-3; TRBD1 might be the D (6 bases). The CDR3 is 12 residues long. CDR1 SEHNR and CDR2 FQNEAQ come from the germline V gene (reference sequence). V shed 5 bases and J shed 5 bases, with 8 bases lying between them. This CDR3 reads CASSTGLDTQYF. CDR3 DNA: TGTGCCAGCAGCACAGGGTTAGATACGCAGTATTTT.

This clonotype was found many times. The J gene is TRBJ2-7, the V gene TRBV6-1; the D is unclear. V lost 2 bases to trimming and J lost 2 bases, with 10 bases between them. Germline V gives CDR1 MNHNS, CDR2 SASEGT. The CDR3 is 14 residues long. CDR3 residues: CASSESRIPYEQYF. The CDR3 region has the DNA TGTGCCAGCAGTGAAAGCAGGATACCCTACGAGCAGTACTTC.

The chain employs TRBV20-1 and TRBJ2-4; TRBD1 or TRBD2 may be the D gene (6 bases each). Germline CDR1 and CDR2: DFQATT and SNEGSKA (reference sequence). The CDR3 length is 15 residues. V shed 6 bases and J shed 2 bases, with 17 bases lying between them. CDR3 nucleotides: TGCAGTGCCCCAACGCCGGGGGCCTCCAAAAACATTCAGTACTTC. Translation gives CSAPTPGASKNIQYF.

At least ten counts were recorded for this clonotype. The chain's CDR3 is CASRAGTGVSNSPLHF. CDR3 coding DNA: TGTGCCAGCAGGGCCGGGACAGGGGTTTCCAATTCACCCCTCCACTTT. V is TRBV2 and J is TRBJ1-6; 10 positions agree with TRBD1. The germline CDR1 and CDR2 sequences are SNHLY and FYNNEI. This CDR3 has 16 residues. Trimming took 6 bases from V and 7 from J; bases not matched to a gene: 9.

This clonotype came up many times. This chain links TRBV6-1 with TRBJ1-2, with D possibly being TRBD1 (6 bases). This CDR3 comprises 15 residues. Deletions cut 7 bases from V and 5 bases from J, with 20 bases between. The germline V gene encodes CDR1 MNHNS and CDR2 SASEGT. DNA for the CDR3: TGTGCCAGCACCCCCAAAAGGGGGGTCAGTTATGGCTACACCTTC. This translates into CASTPKRGVSYGYTF.

This clonotype was counted at least ten times. The V gene is TRBV6-2 or TRBV6-3, the J gene TRBJ2-1; the match to TRBD1 covers 10 bases. In germline, CDR1 is MNHEY, CDR2 SVGEGT. J was trimmed by 8 bases and V by 6 bases; bases with no gene match: 10. CDR3 length: 15 residues. CDR3 nucleotide sequence: TGTGCCAGCAGAAGGGACAGGGGCGACTCGGATGAGCAGTTCTTC. It codes for CASRRDRGDSDEQFF.

The rearrangement joins TRBV6-1 to TRBJ1-1, with D possibly being TRBD1 (6 bases). V dropped 4 bases and J dropped 6 bases, with 15 bases sitting between them. CDR1 MNHNS and CDR2 SASEGT come from the germline V gene. The CDR3 is 14 residues long. CDR3 DNA: TGTGCCAGCAGTGTAGGGGGGGGCTCGGCTGAAGCTTTCTTT. This sequence encodes CASSVGGGSAEAFF.

The sample holds many counts of this clonotype. V usage is TRBV7-9 and J usage is TRBJ1-2, with 8 positions matching TRBD1. Germline CDR1 reads SEHNR; CDR2 reads FQNEAQ (reference sequence). The CDR3 totals 15 residues. V was clipped by 5 bases and J by 3 bases; unmatched bases: 8. The CDR3 DNA follows: TGTGCCAGCAGCGGGGGACAGGCCTCACACTATGGCTACACCTTC. Protein sequence: CASSGGQASHYGYTF.

At least ten counts were recorded for this clonotype. This chain connects TRBV6-2 or TRBV6-3 to TRBJ2-1, with no clear D. The germline CDR1 and CDR2 sequences are MNHEY and SVGEGT. V lost 8 bases and J lost 0, with 8 bases in between. The CDR3 sequence is 13 residues long. As DNA, the CDR3 is TGTGCCAGCTCAAGGAGCTCCTACAATGAGCAGTTCTTC. Amino acid sequence: CASSRSSYNEQFF.

This clonotype was seen many times. The V and J genes are TRBV7-6 and TRBJ1-1, with no clear D. This CDR3 comprises 14 residues. Per the germline V gene, CDR1 is SGHVS and CDR2 is FNYEAQ. V lost 5 bases and J 1 base, leaving 11 bases between the germline ends. The CDR3 loop is CASSPTHPNTEAFF. DNA for the CDR3: TGTGCCAGCAGCCCGACGCACCCGAACACTGAAGCTTTCTTT.

This clonotype was found a few times. CDR3 amino acids: CASSYSGAGIRYGYTF. CDR3 in DNA: TGTGCCAGCAGTTACTCAGGGGCGGGCATCAGATATGGCTACACCTTC. The chain has TRBV6-6 and TRBJ1-2, with a weak D call TRBD1 (5 bases). The CDR3 has 16 residues. CDR1 and CDR2 from the germline V gene are MNHNY and SVGAGI (reference sequence). Trimming removed 0 bases at V and 5 bases at J, with 16 bases between.

The chain links TRBV27 to TRBJ1-6, with D maybe TRBD1 (5 bases). V shed 3 bases and J shed 2 bases, with 8 bases lying between them. CDR1 is MNHEY, CDR2 SMNVEV, per germline (reference sequence). The CDR3 has 15 amino acids. CDR3 sequence reads: CASSLQTAYNSPLHF. In DNA, the CDR3 is TGTGCCAGCAGTTTGCAGACAGCCTATAATTCACCCCTCCACTTT.

This clonotype was seen at least ten times. The chain joins TRBV20-1 to TRBJ1-6, with 10 bases matching TRBD1. Germline V CDR1 and CDR2: DFQATT, SNEGSKA (reference sequence). The trim removed 0 bases at V and 8 bases at J, leaving 7 bases unmatched. This CDR3 has 16 amino acids. CDR3 in amino acids: CSARDRGQGGHSPLHF. As DNA, the CDR3 is TGCAGTGCTAGAGACCGCGGACAGGGGGGGCATTCACCCCTCCACTTT.

In this sample, this clonotype turned up many times. The rearrangement joins TRBV11-2 to TRBJ2-7; maybe TRBD2 (5 bases). Germline V gene sequence: CDR1 SGHAT, CDR2 FQNNGV. This CDR3 region has 13 residues. The germline V and J ends were trimmed by 1 base and 4 bases, with 8 bases remaining between them. The CDR3 here is CASSLAEAYEQYF. Here the CDR3 DNA reads TGTGCCAGCAGCTTAGCGGAGGCATACGAGCAGTACTTC. The whole variable domain, filled in from reference TRBV11-2 and TRBJ2-7, reads EAGVAQSPRYKIIEKRQSVAFWCNPISGHATLYWYQQILGQGPKLLIQFQNNGVVDDSQLPKDRFSAERLKGVDSTLKIQPAKLEDSAVYLCASSLAEAYEQYFGPGTRLTVT.

This clonotype has ten or more counts. The chain combines TRBV12-5 with TRBJ2-7, with 7 bases identical to TRBD1. The germline CDR1 and CDR2 sequences are LGHNT and FRNRAP. The CDR3 covers 14 residues. With 8 bases clipped from V and 0 bases from J, the junction kept 7 bases outside the gene matches. CDR3 amino acids: CASTGTDYSYEQYF. The CDR3 nucleotides read TGTGCTAGTACTGGGACAGATTACTCCTACGAGCAGTACTTC.